This T cell receptor beta chain stems from a study of T cell responses to AZD1222 COVID-19 vaccine. The data were produced by immunoSEQ multiplex PCR, yet TCRdb's version contains in-frame clones alone and is incomplete. This sample carries some 110,000 clones, 85% to 90% of them seen once, and the ten largest clones take 7% to 10%. Study observations and caveats: The study found Spike-specific TCR breadth and depth rose after two AZD1222 doses. The donor group comprised mostly white British people and more females; the analysis possibly underestimated clonal diversity. Repertoire samples came only from after the peak T cell response.

Per germline, CDR1 LNHDA and CDR2 SQIVND (reference sequence). V was clipped by 6 bases and J by 6 bases, with 15 bases between them. The CDR3 length is 13 residues. This clone has just one count. Antigen: not known. The source is an adult in good health. The genes are TRBV19 and TRBJ2-7, with D tentatively TRBD1 (6 bases). The source was peripheral blood, collected on day 0 of AZD1222 vaccination. Here the CDR3 DNA reads TGTGCCAGTAGCTACAGGGATACGGGCGAGCAGTACTTC. Translating it yields CASSYRDTGEQYF.